Sequencing of this T cell receptor (beta chain) was carried out in a study of blood T cell repertoires in COVID-19. In the study overall: Sites in the United States, Italy and Spain provided acute and convalescent COVID-19 samples.

As processed by the authors: How many nucleated cells were present was estimated from reference gene primer amplification. Using immunoSEQ multiplex PCR, the repertoire was profiled, and TCRdb retains in-frame clones only, with some absent. Clonal size and the V and J genes are those of that table, whereas D and trimming came from the DNA. The table has some 120,000 clones, around four fifths seen once; the top ten hold roughly 7.9%. Sequences were obtained from peripheral blood. The TCR was taken from a man in his 70s with acute or convalescent COVID-19.

The CDR3 reads CASSILSGPGANVLTF. In DNA form, the CDR3 reads TGTGCCAGTAGTATCTTGTCAGGGCCTGGGGCCAACGTCCTGACTTTC. This chain links TRBV19 with TRBJ2-6; tentatively, D is TRBD1 (5 bases). The CDR3 runs 16 residues. Trimming shortened V by 3 bases and J by 2 bases, and 11 bases separated the two germline ends. Germline CDR1 and CDR2: LNHDA and SQIVND (reference sequence).